This T cell receptor beta chain was identified during a study of metastatic and nonmetastatic thyroid tumors. Study context: Repertoire data that came from the blood and tumor or nodule tissue of malignant and benign thyroid patients were compared. Overall study findings and caveats: It was reported that TCR beta diversity was significantly higher in malignant thyroid tumors than benign nodules, in blood and tumor.

This clone occurred many times. Its specificity is unknown. Other DNA sequences in this specimen translate into the identical CDR3. Under the authors' procedure: Building a distant-metastasis classifier for papillary thyroid cancer drew on CDR3 differences across clinicopathological groups. TCRdb reanalyzed the PCR reads with MiXCR. It is TCRdb's table, rather than the study itself, that gives the V and J calls and clone size. The sample yields under 60,000 clones, approximately 24% seen once. Not a single patient had been given any form of treatment at any point before undergoing thyroid surgery. The clonotype was recovered from a male donor with papillary thyroid cancer or a benign thyroid nodule (not recorded which). Some clones in this sample may be carry-over from other donors' samples. Material for sequencing was blood.

In DNA form, the CDR3 reads TGTGCCAGCACTCAACTAGCGGGAGACGGGTCCTACGAGCAGTACTTC. As protein: CASTQLAGDGSYEQYF. The chain is built from TRBV28 and TRBJ2-7; 11 bases match TRBD2. The CDR3 sequence is 16 residues long. The J segment lost 1 base and the V segment lost 7 bases, leaving 9 bases of the junction unmatched. Per the germline V gene, CDR1 is MDHEN and CDR2 is SYDVKM.